This T cell receptor beta chain was profiled in a study of beta chain features in type 1 diabetes. Study-level information: Patients did not differ from healthy donors in age, gender or cell yield. Study-wide results and caveats: A greater similarity of naive, central memory and Treg TCRB repertoires was seen among patients than among healthy donors. Type 1 diabetes patients had moderately but significantly shorter TCRB CDR3s in all four CD4+ subsets.

About this clone: Its antigen remains unidentified.

Every donor had blood drawn once into heparin, around 120 mL on average. Each of the CD4+ naive, central memory, regulatory and stem cell-like memory populations was sorted via CD45RO/CCR7/CD25/CD127/CD95/CD27. TCRB transcripts that were expressed got sequenced, as all of the isolated RNA had been reverse transcribed. Some clones are missing from TCRdb's copy, which holds only in-frame ones; the method was immunoSEQ multiplex PCR. The sample has around 140,000 clones; approximately 10% are singletons. The sequenced sample was central memory CD4+ T cells from blood. The sequence was collected from a man aged 25 to 40 with type 1 diabetes.

The CDR3 reads CASSLTRISYGYTF. CDR3 in DNA: TGTGCCAGCAGCTTAACGCGGATTTCCTATGGCTACACCTTC. The chain is built from TRBV7-9 and TRBJ1-2; D uncertain. V lost 2 bases and J 4 bases, leaving 11 bases between the germline ends. Germline CDR1 reads SEHNR; CDR2 reads FQNEAQ (reference sequence). The CDR3 sequence is 14 residues long.